The 5 T cell receptor beta chains given below trace back to one sample, sequenced in a study of regulatory T cells in long-lasting Graves disease. Regarding time point: newly diagnosed GD, antithyroid drugs for less than 3 months. Extracted RNA from PBMCs served as the source of the TCR library. Arm-PCR of CDR3 regions and iRepertoire HTBI primers were the basis on which TCR beta libraries were built. TCRdb itself ran the multiplex PCR reads through MiXCR, one entry per CDR3 protein. This table holds approximately 400,000 distinct CDR3 sequences, 15% found once. The same data also contributed to another study, on T cells in Graves' hyperthyroidism and ophthalmopathy.

The starting material was peripheral blood mononuclear cells (PBMCs), obtained at new diagnosis, from a patient treated with antithyroid drugs. The receptors here all came from a middle-aged woman with Graves disease.

The rearrangement uses TRBV27 and TRBJ2-1; D is unclear. The CDR3 extends over 14 amino acids. CDR1 is MNHEY and CDR2 is SMNVEV in the germline V gene (reference sequence). Trimming removed 3 bases from V and 4 bases from J, with 10 bases in between. Here the CDR3 reads CASSFVGNYNEQFF. The CDR3 coding sequence is TGTGCCAGCAGTTTTGTTGGCAATTACAATGAGCAGTTCTTC.

This clonotype was recorded many times. The rearrangement joins TRBV5-1 to TRBJ1-1; TRBD1 is a possible D gene (5 bases). From germline, CDR1 is SGHRS and CDR2 YFSETQ. CDR3 length equals 14 residues. Trimming removed 4 bases at V and 3 bases at J, with 13 bases between. CDR3 nucleotides: TGCGCCAGCAGCCCATTCGCGGGGGACACTGAAGCTTTCTTT. As protein: CASSPFAGDTEAFF.

V gene TRBV27 combines with J gene TRBJ2-1, with 7 bases lining up with TRBD1. V was clipped by 1 base and J by 0 bases; unmatched bases: 6. Germline values: CDR1 MNHEY, CDR2 SMNVEV (reference sequence). The length of the CDR3 is 17 residues. CDR3 in amino acids: CASSLFLPGGSYNEQFF. In nucleotides, the CDR3 is TGTGCCAGCAGTTTATTCTTACCAGGGGGCTCCTACAATGAGCAGTTCTTC.

This clonotype was detected ten times or more. The chain is built from TRBV12-3 or TRBV12-4 and TRBJ2-3; TRBD2 agrees at 11 bases. The CDR3 contains 21 residues. V dropped 4 bases and J dropped 6; count of bases not matched to a gene: 24. CDR3 DNA sequence: TGTGCCAGCAGTTCCAGACTAGCGGGAAGGTGGGTGGGTCCTATGGTCGATACGCAGTATTTT. This gives the protein CASSSRLAGRWVGPMVDTQYF.

V is TRBV20-1 and J is TRBJ1-6, with 9 nucleotides matching TRBD1. Germline trimming cut 0 bases from V and 5 bases from J; bases unmatched to any gene: 11. CDR3 length equals 18 residues. CDR1 and CDR2 from the germline V gene are DFQATT and SNEGSKA (reference sequence). CDR3 amino acids: CSARDPENRGRNNSPLHF. In DNA form, the CDR3 reads TGCAGTGCTAGAGATCCAGAGAACAGGGGGCGAAATAATTCACCCCTCCACTTT.